One and the same sample provided the 7 T cell receptor beta chains below, sequenced in a study of cytomegalovirus exposure and HLA in healthy donors. Sequenced by immunoSEQ multiplex PCR; TCRdb stores in-frame clones only, minus some. The table shows 150,000 to 200,000 clones, with less than 90% occurring only once. The sequencing sample was made of PBMCs. These receptors originate from a woman aged 25 to 39 in good health and CMV-seronegative.

This sequence joins TRBV30 and TRBJ1-3; D perhaps matches TRBD1 (5 bases). This CDR3 comprises 13 residues. Germline V gene data show CDR1 as GTSNPN and CDR2 as SVGIG (reference sequence). Here the CDR3 DNA reads TGTGCTCAATATCAGGGTCCTGGAAACACCATATATTTT. Encoded protein: CAQYQGPGNTIYF.

The V gene is TRBV7-2, the J gene TRBJ2-1; the match to TRBD2 covers 9 bases. Germline CDR1 and CDR2: SGHTA and FQGNSA. J lost 7 bases, V lost 7 bases, and 11 bases had no gene match. The CDR3 totals 15 residues. CDR3 protein: CASTPPGLASNEQFF. The CDR3 DNA follows: TGTGCCAGCACCCCACCGGGACTAGCTTCGAATGAGCAGTTCTTC. Drawing the rest from reference TRBV7-2 and TRBJ2-1, the complete variable domain is GAGVSQSPSNKVTEKGKDVELRCDPISGHTALYWYRQSLGQGLEFLIYFQGNSAPDKSGLPSDRFSAERTGGSVSTLTIQRTQQEDSAVYLCASTPPGLASNEQFFGPGTRLTVL.

This chain uses TRBV19 with TRBJ2-7; D is ambiguous. The CDR3 extends over 13 amino acids. Germline lookup yields CDR1 LNHDA and CDR2 SQIVND (reference sequence). Between the trimmed V and J ends, which lost 5 bases and 1 base, there was a span of 9 bases. The CDR3 nucleotides read TGTGCCAGTAGTTGGCGTCAGTCCTACGAGCAGTACTTC. Amino acids: CASSWRQSYEQYF.

This chain connects TRBV29-1 to TRBJ1-2; 8 positions agree with TRBD1. The germline V gene has CDR1 SQVTM and CDR2 ANQGSEA. This CDR3 comprises 13 residues. J lost 6 bases, V lost 7 bases, and 10 bases had no gene match. CDR3 amino acids: CSATGDRINGYTF. The CDR3 DNA is TGCAGCGCAACGGGGGACAGGATCAATGGCTACACCTTC.

V gene TRBV6-5 combines with J gene TRBJ1-1; D perhaps matches TRBD1 (5 bases). Germline V gene data show CDR1 as MNHEY and CDR2 as SVGAGI. The CDR3 is made up of 11 amino acids. The V gene lost 6 bases and the J gene lost 5 bases, with 7 bases spanning the gap. The CDR3 loop reads CASRRGTEAFF. CDR3 nucleotides: TGTGCCAGCAGGAGGGGTACTGAAGCTTTCTTT.

The chain combines TRBV30 with TRBJ1-1; D might be TRBD1 (5 bases). Germline values: CDR1 GTSNPN, CDR2 SVGIG (reference sequence). V dropped 0 bases and J dropped 7 bases, with 12 bases sitting between them. The CDR3 has 13 amino acids. CDR3 residues: CAWSVGASSEAFF. CDR3 DNA: TGTGCCTGGAGTGTAGGGGCTAGTAGTGAAGCTTTCTTT. Full variable domain (outside the CDR3, taken from reference TRBV30 and TRBJ1-1): SQTIHQWPATLVQPVGSPLSLECTVEGTSNPNLYWYRQAAGRGLQLLFYSVGIGQISSEVPQNLSASRPQDRQFILSSKKLLLSDSGFYLCAWSVGASSEAFFGQGTRLTVV.

This chain uses TRBV10-3 with TRBJ2-7; 8 nucleotides match TRBD2. Germline V gene lookup returns CDR1 ENHRY and CDR2 SYGVKD. The CDR3 contains 17 residues. Trimming at V came to 4 bases and at J to 2 bases, leaving 13 bases not matched to a gene. The CDR3 loop reads CAISVSVRTSYTYEQYF. Here the CDR3 DNA reads TGTGCCATCAGTGTCTCAGTCCGGACTAGCTATACCTACGAGCAGTACTTC.